The 29 T cell receptor beta chains below come from one sample, sequenced in a study of beta chain features in type 1 diabetes. The whole isolated RNA underwent reverse transcription, so sequencing captured expressed TCRB transcripts. Data came from immunoSEQ multiplex PCR; TCRdb stores just in-frame clones and leaves some out. The sample consists of around 310,000 clones, around 10% of them appearing once. Specimen: naive CD4+ T cells from blood. These receptors were obtained from a woman in her 30s in good health.

In nucleotides, the CDR3 is TGCGCCAGCAGTCAACCCCTCCCCTCGCGCTCAGGGGTTGAGGACAATGAGCAGTTCTTC. Its protein product is CASSQPLPSRSGVEDNEQFF. This chain connects TRBV23-1 to TRBJ2-1; tentative D call: TRBD1 (6 bases). TRBV23-1 is annotated as an ORF whose role is uncertain. The CDR3 is made up of 20 amino acids. V lost 2 bases to trimming and J lost 5 bases, with 28 bases between them.

The chain has TRBV28 and TRBJ1-5, with D hard to call. V was cut by 6 bases and J by 3 bases, with 15 bases left in between. Germline V gives CDR1 MDHEN, CDR2 SYDVKM. The CDR3 is 15 amino acids. This CDR3 reads CASRSSAGHNQPQHF. In DNA form, the CDR3 reads TGTGCCAGCAGGTCCTCCGCGGGTCACAATCAGCCCCAGCATTTT.

The chain combines TRBV11-2 with TRBJ2-5; TRBD2 aligns across 9 bases. This CDR3 is 15 amino acids long. Germline values: CDR1 SGHAT, CDR2 FQNNGV. The junction had 1 base not matched to a gene; V was cut back by 1 base and J by 1 base. The CDR3 loop is CASSLGAGGQETQYF. The CDR3 DNA follows: TGTGCCAGCAGCTTAGGAGCGGGAGGCCAAGAGACCCAGTACTTC.

This chain uses TRBV5-4 with TRBJ1-1, with 7 bases fitting TRBD1. V gave up 4 bases and J gave up 4 bases; unmatched junction bases: 7. Germline V gene sequence: CDR1 SGHNT, CDR2 YYREEE (reference sequence). This CDR3 has 14 amino acids. In DNA, the CDR3 is TGTGCCAGCAGCCTCGGGACAGTCGGCACTGAAGCTTTCTTT. It encodes CASSLGTVGTEAFF.

This clone was counted between two and nine times. The chain has TRBV27 and TRBJ2-1, with 12 positions matching TRBD2. Trimming at V came to 4 bases and at J to 4 bases, leaving 20 bases not matched to a gene. The CDR3 sequence is 21 residues long. Looked up from germline, CDR1 is MNHEY and CDR2 is SMNVEV (reference sequence). CDR3: CASSSSPEGLAGLLGYNEQFF. The CDR3 nucleotides read TGTGCCAGCAGTTCATCTCCCGAGGGACTAGCGGGTCTCCTCGGTTACAATGAGCAGTTCTTC.

The chain joins TRBV30 to TRBJ1-2; no reliable D call. The CDR3 is 11 amino acids. Per the germline V gene, CDR1 is GTSNPN and CDR2 is SVGIG (reference sequence). V lost 4 bases and J lost 4, with 7 bases in between. CDR3 bases: TGTGCCTGGACAGGCAGCTATGGCTACACCTTC. Protein: CAWTGSYGYTF.

This clone was detected a few times. The chain joins TRBV5-4 to TRBJ2-1; no clear D gene. The CDR3 is 13 residues long. V was pared by 5 bases and J by 0 bases, with 6 bases between. Germline V lookup: CDR1 SGHNT, CDR2 YYREEE (reference sequence). In DNA form, the CDR3 reads TGTGCCAGCAGTATGAGCTCCTACAATGAGCAGTTCTTC. It encodes CASSMSSYNEQFF.

J is TRBJ2-3 and V is TRBV27, with D possibly TRBD2 on 5 matching bases. This CDR3 is built from 15 residues. Germline loops: CDR1 MNHEY, CDR2 SMNVEV (reference sequence). Trimming took off 2 bases at V and 1 base at J, with 10 bases between the two ends. The CDR3 sequence: CASSLVSGGTDTQYF. Here the CDR3 DNA reads TGTGCCAGCAGTTTAGTTTCCGGGGGCACAGATACGCAGTATTTT.

This chain joins TRBV7-8 and TRBJ2-1, with TRBD2 matching 15 bases. CDR3 length equals 17 residues. J gave up 3 bases and V 4 bases, and 4 bases lay outside the gene matches. Germline-derived CDR1 and CDR2 are SGHVS and FQNEAQ. This chain's CDR3 is CASSSGLAGGYYNEQFF. CDR3 in DNA: TGTGCCAGCAGCTCGGGACTAGCGGGAGGTTACTACAATGAGCAGTTCTTC.

This clone was seen a few times. The V gene is TRBV28, the J gene TRBJ2-1; weak D call: TRBD1 (5 bases). This CDR3 is 14 amino acids long. In germline, CDR1 is MDHEN, CDR2 SYDVKM. Trimming cost V 2 bases and J 3 bases, with 8 bases left between them. The CDR3 loop reads CASSLHDSYNEQFF. The CDR3 DNA sequence: TGTGCCAGCAGTTTACACGACAGCTACAATGAGCAGTTCTTC. The whole variable domain, remainder taken from reference TRBV28 and TRBJ2-1, is DVKVTQSSRYLVKRTGEKVFLECVQDMDHENMFWYRQDPGLGLRLIYFSYDVKMKEKGDIPEGYSVSREKKERFSLILESASTNQTSMYLCASSLHDSYNEQFFGPGTRLTVL.

This clone has a handful of counts. The chain combines TRBV28 with TRBJ2-3, with D tentatively TRBD1 (5 bases). The germline CDR1 and CDR2 sequences are MDHEN and SYDVKM. V was clipped by 5 bases and J by 11 bases, with 11 bases between them. CDR3 length: 11 residues. This chain's CDR3 is CASSPRQKQYF. CDR3 nucleotide sequence: TGTGCCAGCAGTCCGAGACAGAAGCAGTATTTT.

CDR3 DNA sequence: TGTGCCAGCGGAGGGACAGGCCACAATGAGCAGTTCTTC. Translation: CASGGTGHNEQFF. The chain recombines TRBV7-9 with TRBJ2-1, with 8 positions matching TRBD1. In germline, CDR1 is SEHNR, CDR2 FQNEAQ (reference sequence). This CDR3 is built from 13 residues. V gave up 8 bases and J gave up 5 bases; unmatched junction bases: 5.

The sample holds a few counts of this clone. This chain connects TRBV10-3 to TRBJ2-1, with 11 bases lining up with TRBD2. Germline V CDR1 and CDR2: ENHRY, SYGVKD. V shed 4 bases, J shed 5 bases, and the junction held 13 bases outside the gene matches. This CDR3 has 18 amino acids. The CDR3 region is CAISGLAGPTAGHNEQFF. The CDR3 region has the DNA TGTGCCATCAGTGGACTAGCGGGACCTACAGCTGGCCACAATGAGCAGTTCTTC.

The chain recombines TRBV30 with TRBJ2-1, with 11 positions matching TRBD2. Germline CDR1 reads GTSNPN; CDR2 reads SVGIG (reference sequence). V was clipped by 4 bases and J by 7 bases; unmatched bases: 6. The CDR3 covers 14 residues. The CDR3 is CAWIPGLAANEQFF. The CDR3, as DNA: TGTGCCTGGATACCGGGACTAGCGGCTAATGAGCAGTTCTTC.

There are a few counts of this clone. The gene calls are TRBV7-2 and TRBJ2-1, with TRBD2 matching 10 bases. The germline CDR1 and CDR2 sequences are SGHTA and FQGNSA. Trimming cost V 4 bases and J 2 bases; bases outside gene matches: 8. CDR3 length: 17 amino acids. CDR3 nucleotides: TGTGCCAGCAGCTCACAGCTCCTAGCGGGAGCCTACAATGAGCAGTTCTTC. This translates into CASSSQLLAGAYNEQFF.

This clone was picked up a small number of times. This specimen includes other DNA sequences encoding the same CDR3. This sequence joins TRBV30 and TRBJ2-7; no clear D gene. Germline V lookup: CDR1 GTSNPN, CDR2 SVGIG (reference sequence). V was clipped by 2 bases and J by 4 bases, with 6 bases between them. The CDR3 length is 11 residues. Written as DNA, the CDR3 is TGTGCCTGGAGTACCGGGTACGAGCAGTACTTC. It yields the protein CAWSTGYEQYF.

The chain carries TRBV5-4 and TRBJ2-7, with 8 bases that match TRBD2. The CDR3 is 16 residues long. After removal of 0 bases from V and 0 bases from J, the junction contained 5 bases not matched to a gene. Germline CDR1 SGHNT, CDR2 YYREEE (reference sequence). CDR3 coding DNA: TGTGCCAGCAGCTTGGCCACGGGAGGGAGCTCCTACGAGCAGTACTTC. Translation: CASSLATGGSSYEQYF.

V and J are TRBV28 and TRBJ1-2; maybe TRBD1 (6 bases). V was pared by 5 bases and J by 2 bases, with 15 bases between. The germline CDR1 and CDR2 sequences are MDHEN and SYDVKM. The CDR3 has 15 amino acids. In DNA, the CDR3 is TGTGCCAGCAGTGGGGCGGACAGTGCAAACTATGGCTACACCTTC. As protein: CASSGADSANYGYTF.

The table lists this clone with a few counts. V usage is TRBV28 and J usage is TRBJ2-5; tentatively, D is TRBD2 (7 bases). The length of the CDR3 is 15 residues. Trimming shortened V by 2 bases and J by 6 bases, and 16 bases separated the two germline ends. The germline gives CDR1 MDHEN, CDR2 SYDVKM. The CDR3 nucleotides are TGTGCCAGCAGTTTAGAACCCCGGGGGGCGAAGACCCAGTACTTC. This sequence encodes CASSLEPRGAKTQYF.

This clone has only a few counts. The V gene is TRBV9, the J gene TRBJ2-6; weak D call: TRBD1 (7 bases). Germline CDR1 is SGDLS and CDR2 is YYNGEE. V dropped 3 bases and J dropped 3 bases, with 19 bases sitting between them. This CDR3 is 18 amino acids long. The CDR3 DNA reads as TGTGCCAGCAGCGCTCAACTTGGAGGGGGCGTTGGGGCCAACGTCCTGACTTTC. Translated: CASSAQLGGGVGANVLTF.

This rearrangement joins TRBV29-1 to TRBJ2-7; TRBD2 is a possible D gene (6 bases). Per germline, CDR1 SQVTM and CDR2 ANQGSEA. CDR3 length: 13 residues. V shed 4 bases and J shed 6 bases, with 16 bases lying between them. In DNA form, the CDR3 reads TGCAGCGTTGGGGACTGGGGGTCTGGCGAGCAGTACTTC. Its translation: CSVGDWGSGEQYF.

The rearrangement links TRBV28 to TRBJ2-5, with 10 nucleotides matching TRBD2. The germline V gene has CDR1 MDHEN and CDR2 SYDVKM. This CDR3 has 15 residues. V lost 5 bases to trimming and J lost 3 bases; unmatched junction nucleotides: 6. This chain's CDR3 is CASSPVLAGEETQYF. The CDR3 bases are TGTGCCAGCAGTCCTGTCCTAGCGGGAGAAGAGACCCAGTACTTC.

The J gene is TRBJ1-1, the V gene TRBV5-5; maybe TRBD1 (5 bases). Trimming left V 4 bases short and J 0 bases short, with 22 bases between. The germline CDR1 and CDR2 sequences are SGHKS and YYEKEE (reference sequence). CDR3 length equals 18 residues. The CDR3 nucleotides read TGTGCCAGCAGCCCTGATCAGGGAAGGGTGCCAATGAACACTGAAGCTTTCTTT. Translated: CASSPDQGRVPMNTEAFF.

This clone occurred once. This chain joins TRBV30 and TRBJ1-2; 10 nucleotides agree with TRBD1. Trimming cost V 3 bases and J 7 bases; bases outside gene matches: 11. The CDR3 runs to 15 residues. Germline CDR1 reads GTSNPN; CDR2 reads SVGIG (reference sequence). This CDR3 reads CAWSRPGQGKGGYTF. CDR3 nucleotide sequence: TGTGCCTGGAGCAGACCGGGACAGGGGAAGGGTGGCTACACCTTC. Full variable domain (missing parts from reference TRBV30 and TRBJ1-2): SQTIHQWPATLVQPVGSPLSLECTVEGTSNPNLYWYRQAAGRGLQLLFYSVGIGQISSEVPQNLSASRPQDRQFILSSKKLLLSDSGFYLCAWSRPGQGKGGYTFGSGTRLTVV.

This clone was detected only once. The CDR3 DNA reads as TGTGCCAGCAGTTTCCCGTGGACTAGCGGGGAGGAGACCCAGTACTTC. Translation gives CASSFPWTSGEETQYF. The rearrangement uses TRBV28 and TRBJ2-5; 12 positions match TRBD2. Germline V gives CDR1 MDHEN, CDR2 SYDVKM. The length of the CDR3 is 16 residues. The junction had 7 bases not matched to a gene; V was cut back by 3 bases and J by 5 bases.

This chain uses TRBV29-1 with TRBJ2-1, with 7 bases matching TRBD2. Germline trimming cut 3 bases from V and 0 bases from J; bases unmatched to any gene: 8. The CDR3 totals 16 residues. The germline V gene has CDR1 SQVTM and CDR2 ANQGSEA. The CDR3 DNA reads TGCAGCGTTGATGACGGGAGGCCGAGCTCCTACAATGAGCAGTTCTTC. This encodes CSVDDGRPSSYNEQFF.

This clone has a handful of counts. The chain employs TRBV25-1 and TRBJ1-1, with D tentatively TRBD1 (5 bases). Germline assignment: CDR1 MGHDK and CDR2 SYGVNS. V lost 6 bases and J lost 0, with 8 bases in between. The CDR3 sequence is 13 residues long. The CDR3 is CASSRQMNTEAFF. CDR3 in DNA: TGTGCCAGCAGCAGACAGATGAACACTGAAGCTTTCTTT.

The chain recombines TRBV9 with TRBJ2-1; 10 bases match TRBD2. The V and J ends lost 0 bases and 3 bases, in that order; junction bases with no gene match: 9. The CDR3 is 18 residues long. Germline V gene data show CDR1 as SGDLS and CDR2 as YYNGEE. CDR3 DNA sequence: TGTGCCAGCAGCGTAGGAGGATCGGTAGCGGGAGGCTACAATGAGCAGTTCTTC. This sequence encodes CASSVGGSVAGGYNEQFF.

The V and J genes are TRBV7-2 and TRBJ2-7; no reliable D call. Germline assignment: CDR1 SGHTA and CDR2 FQGNSA. The CDR3 contains 13 residues. Trimming left V 5 bases short and J 2 bases short, with 10 bases between. CDR3 region: CASSQTVTYEQYF. The CDR3 region has the DNA TGTGCCAGCAGCCAAACTGTTACCTACGAGCAGTACTTC.